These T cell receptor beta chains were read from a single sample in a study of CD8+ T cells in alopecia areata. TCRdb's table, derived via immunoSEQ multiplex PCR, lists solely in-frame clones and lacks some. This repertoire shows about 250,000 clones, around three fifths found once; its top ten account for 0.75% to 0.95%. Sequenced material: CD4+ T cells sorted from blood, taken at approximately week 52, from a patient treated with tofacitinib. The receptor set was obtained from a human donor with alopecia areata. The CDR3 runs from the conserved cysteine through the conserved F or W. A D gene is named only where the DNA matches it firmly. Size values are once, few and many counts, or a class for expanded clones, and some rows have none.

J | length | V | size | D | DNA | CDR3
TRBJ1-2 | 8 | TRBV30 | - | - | TGTGCCTGTGATGGCTACACCTTC | CACDGYTF
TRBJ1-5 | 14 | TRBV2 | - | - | TGTGCCAGCAGTGAGGGGCGGCAGGGTCAGCCCCAGCATTTT | CASSEGRQGQPQHF
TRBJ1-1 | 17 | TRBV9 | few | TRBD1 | TGTGCCAGCACCCCCGGGGGGGCAGGGGGACTGAACACTGAAGCTTTCTTT | CASTPGGAGGLNTEAFF
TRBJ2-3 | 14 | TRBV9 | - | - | TGTGCCAGCAGCCCGCAGGGAAGCACAGATACGCAGTATTTT | CASSPQGSTDTQYF
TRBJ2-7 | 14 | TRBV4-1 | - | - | TGCGCCAGCAGCGTTCGGGACGGGACCTACGAGCAGTACTTC | CASSVRDGTYEQYF
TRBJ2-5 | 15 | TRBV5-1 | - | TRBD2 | TGCGCCAGCACCCCTCCCGGGACTAGCGGGGGGGCCCAGTACTTC | CASTPPGTSGGAQYF
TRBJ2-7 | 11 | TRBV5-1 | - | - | TGCGCCAGCAGCTTGAAGGATGAGCAGTACTTC | CASSLKDEQYF
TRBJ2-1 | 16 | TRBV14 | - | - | TGTGCCAGCAGCCAAGATCTGGGGGGCTCCTACAATGAGCAGTTCTTC | CASSQDLGGSYNEQFF
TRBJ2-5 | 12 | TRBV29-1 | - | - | TGCAGCGTGACTAGAGATCAAGAGACCCAGTACTTC | CSVTRDQETQYF
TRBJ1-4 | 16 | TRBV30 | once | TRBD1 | TGTGCCTGGAGCAGGGGACAGGGAGCAACTAATGAAAAACTGTTTTTT | CAWSRGQGATNEKLFF
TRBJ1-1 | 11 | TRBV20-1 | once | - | TGCAGTGCTAGAGATTTGGGTGAAGCTTTCTTT | CSARDLGEAFF
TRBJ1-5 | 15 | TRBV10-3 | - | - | TGTGCCATCAGCAGGGACCCGGGTAGCAATCAGCCCCAGCATTTT | CAISRDPGSNQPQHF
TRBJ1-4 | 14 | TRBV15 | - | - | TGTGCCACCAGCAGAGTTAGCATCGAGGAAAAACTGTTTTTT | CATSRVSIEEKLFF
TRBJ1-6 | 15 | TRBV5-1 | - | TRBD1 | TGCGCCAGCAGCTATGCGGGACAGGGTACTTCACCCCTCCACTTT | CASSYAGQGTSPLHF
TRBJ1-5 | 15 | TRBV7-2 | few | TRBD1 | TGTGCCAGCAGCTCATACAGGGGCCCCAATCAGCCCCAGCATTTT | CASSSYRGPNQPQHF
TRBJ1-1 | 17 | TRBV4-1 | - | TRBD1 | TGCGCCAGCAGCCAACCGGGACAGTCGACAATGAACACTGAAGCTTTCTTT | CASSQPGQSTMNTEAFF
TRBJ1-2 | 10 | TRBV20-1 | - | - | TGCAGTGCTAGAGACAGAGGCTACACCTTC | CSARDRGYTF
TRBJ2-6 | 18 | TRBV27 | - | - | TGTGCCAGCAGTTGGCGTCCCCCGGTAGCCTCTGGGGCCAACGTCCTGACTTTC | CASSWRPPVASGANVLTF
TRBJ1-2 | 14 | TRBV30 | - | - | TGTGCCTGGACCCTACCGGCCAGGGGCTATGGCTACACCTTC | CAWTLPARGYGYTF
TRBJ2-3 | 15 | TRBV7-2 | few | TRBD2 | TGTGCCAGCAGCTTACTAGCGGGGGGGCAAGATACGCAGTATTTT | CASSLLAGGQDTQYF
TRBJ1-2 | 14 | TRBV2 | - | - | TGTGCCAGCAGTGAATTGACAGTTACCTATGGCTACACCTTC | CASSELTVTYGYTF
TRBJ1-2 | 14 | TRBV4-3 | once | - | TGCGCCAGCAGCCGCACGGGGGCTAACTATGGCTACACCTTC | CASSRTGANYGYTF
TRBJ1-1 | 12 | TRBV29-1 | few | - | TGCAGCGTCGATAGGTCGAACACTGAAGCTTTCTTT | CSVDRSNTEAFF
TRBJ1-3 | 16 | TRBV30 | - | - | TGTGCCTCCCCACCGGACAAAGATTACTCTGGAAACACCATATATTTT | CASPPDKDYSGNTIYF
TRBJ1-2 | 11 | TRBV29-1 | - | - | TGCAGCGTTGAGAGAGGGCATGGCTACACCTTC | CSVERGHGYTF
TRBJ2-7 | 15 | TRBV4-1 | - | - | TGCGCCAGCAGCCAAGAAGCGTCGGGGATCTACGAGCAGTACTTC | CASSQEASGIYEQYF
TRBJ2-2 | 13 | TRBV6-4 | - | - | TGTGCCAGCAGTGCCCACAGAACCGGGGAGCTGTTTTTT | CASSAHRTGELFF
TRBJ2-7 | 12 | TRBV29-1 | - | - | TGCAGCGTTAAAGGTCAGGCCTACGAGCAGTACTTC | CSVKGQAYEQYF
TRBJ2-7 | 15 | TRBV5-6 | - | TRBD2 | TGTGCCAGCAGCTTCAGTTTTGTGGGGGGGAACGAGCAGTACTTC | CASSFSFVGGNEQYF
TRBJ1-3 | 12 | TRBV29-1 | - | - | TGCAGCGTCGTGACATCGCGGGACACCATATATTTT | CSVVTSRDTIYF
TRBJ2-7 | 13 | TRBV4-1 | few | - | TGCGCCAGCAGCGCGGCCCCCGATGATAAGCAGTACTTC | CASSAAPDDKQYF
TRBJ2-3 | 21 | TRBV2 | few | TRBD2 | TGTGCCAGCAGCGCTCCGGAGGAGCGGGGGGAATCTTTCGGGGGCACAGATACGCAGTATTTT | CASSAPEERGESFGGTDTQYF
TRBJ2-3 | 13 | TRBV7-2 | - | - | TGTGCCAGCAGCCTCGTTGTCAGAGATACGCAGTATTTT | CASSLVVRDTQYF
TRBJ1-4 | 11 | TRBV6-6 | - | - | TGTGCCAGCAGCCCCCTTCGGGAACTGTTTTTT | CASSPLRELFF
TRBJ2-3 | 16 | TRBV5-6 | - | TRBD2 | TGCGCCAGCAGCCGGGCTAGCGGGGGATACACAGATACGCAGTATTTT | CASSRASGGYTDTQYF
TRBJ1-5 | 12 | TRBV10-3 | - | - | TGTGCCATCGGGGGAGCGAATCAGCCCCAGCATTTT | CAIGGANQPQHF
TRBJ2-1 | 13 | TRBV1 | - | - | TGCACCAGCAGCCAAAGGCAGGGAAATGAGCAGTTCTTC | CTSSQRQGNEQFF
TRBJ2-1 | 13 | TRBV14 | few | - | TGTGCCAGCAGCCAAGGGGCTCGTTATGAGCAGTTCTTC | CASSQGARYEQFF
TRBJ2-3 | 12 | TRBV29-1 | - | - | TGCAGCGTTGTTCAGGGGTCGGATACGCAGTATTTT | CSVVQGSDTQYF
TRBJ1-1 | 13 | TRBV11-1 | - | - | TGTGCCAGCAGCTTAGGCAGGCTCACTGAAGCTTTCTTT | CASSLGRLTEAFF
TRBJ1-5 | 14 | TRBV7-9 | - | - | TGTGCCAGCAGTTGGGGGGCCGGCAATCAGCCCCAGCATTTT | CASSWGAGNQPQHF
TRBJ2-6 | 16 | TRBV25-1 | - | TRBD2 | TGTGCCAGCAGTGAATGGACTAGCTCTGGGGCCAACGTCCTGACTTTC | CASSEWTSSGANVLTF
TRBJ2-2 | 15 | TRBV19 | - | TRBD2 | TGTGCCAGTAGTATAGTACGCGGGGGCACCGGGGAGCTGTTTTTT | CASSIVRGGTGELFF
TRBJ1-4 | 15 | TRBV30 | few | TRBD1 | TGTGCCTGGGGCCCGGAGGGACAGATCAATGAAAAACTGTTTTTT | CAWGPEGQINEKLFF
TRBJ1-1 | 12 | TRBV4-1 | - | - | TGCGCCAGCAGCCAAGGCTGGGGGGATGCTTTCTTT | CASSQGWGDAFF
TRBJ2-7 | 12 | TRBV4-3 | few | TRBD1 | TGCGCCAGCAGCCAAGGACAGGGCGAGCAGTACTTC | CASSQGQGEQYF
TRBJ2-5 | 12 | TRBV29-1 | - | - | TGCAGCGTTGAAATGGGGCAAGAGACCCAGTACTTC | CSVEMGQETQYF
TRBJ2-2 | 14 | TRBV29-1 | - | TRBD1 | TGCAGCGTTGGAGGGACAGTGAACACCGGGGAGCTGTTTTTT | CSVGGTVNTGELFF
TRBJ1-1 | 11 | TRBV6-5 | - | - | TGTGCCAGCACGGCGAACACTGAAGCTTTCTTT | CASTANTEAFF